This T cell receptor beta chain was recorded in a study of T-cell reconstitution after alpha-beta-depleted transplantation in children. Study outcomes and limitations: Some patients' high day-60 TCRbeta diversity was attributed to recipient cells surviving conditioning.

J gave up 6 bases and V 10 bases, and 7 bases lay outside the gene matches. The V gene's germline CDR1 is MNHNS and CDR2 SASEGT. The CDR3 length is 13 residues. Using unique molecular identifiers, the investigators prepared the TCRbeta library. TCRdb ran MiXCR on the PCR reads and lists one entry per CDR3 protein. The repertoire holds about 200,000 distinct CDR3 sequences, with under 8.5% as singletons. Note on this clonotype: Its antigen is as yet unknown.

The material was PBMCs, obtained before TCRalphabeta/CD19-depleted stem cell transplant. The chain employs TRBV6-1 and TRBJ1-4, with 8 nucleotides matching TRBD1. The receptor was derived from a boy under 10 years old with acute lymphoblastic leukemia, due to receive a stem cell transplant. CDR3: CATSRQGHEKLFF. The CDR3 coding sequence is TGTGCCACCTCGCGACAGGGGCATGAAAAACTGTTTTTT.